This TCR beta chain was profiled in a study of T cell responses to AZD1222 COVID-19 vaccine. This CDR3 is built from 16 residues. Per germline, CDR1 KGHSH and CDR2 LQKENI. Trimming pared 3 bases from V and 5 bases from J, leaving 20 bases between. About this clone itself: Its antigen is currently unknown.

Findings of the study overall: Among the donors, most were white British and more were female, and clonal diversity was possibly underestimated.

The table came from immunoSEQ multiplex PCR; TCRdb's copy has only in-frame clones and leaves some out. Of about 130,000 clones in the sample, around 94% were seen once. The source of this sequence is an adult in good health. The sequenced sample was peripheral blood, obtained on day 0 of AZD1222 vaccination. The V and J genes are TRBV18 and TRBJ2-7; D is perhaps TRBD1 or TRBD2 (6 bases each). DNA of the CDR3: TGTGCCAGCTCACCCTCCCTAGGGGGGAGGCTGGACGAGCAGTACTTC. Translation gives CASSPSLGGRLDEQYF.